Below, one TCR beta chain is given with its context. This clonotype was counted only a few times. Its antigen remains undetermined. Qualities for individual bases were not recorded, and no much larger clone is one base off. Ficoll-Paque density gradient centrifugation was used to isolate PBMCs. This sample is part of a study of T-cell memory formation after mild COVID-19 (dated by TCRdb to the early 2020s). Looking at the study overall: Most TCR sequence clusters were specific to one of the two donors. Two young, previously healthy adult volunteers, one female and one male, were included in the cohort. In two donors, T-cell clones that expanded and contracted after mild COVID-19 were followed by sequencing TCRalpha and TCRbeta repertoires longitudinally. Points the paper makes about the study in general: From day 15 to 85, contracting clones showed balanced CD4/CD8 phenotypes, whereas a second wave of clones that expanded from day 15 to 37 leaned towards CD4+. Contracting CD4+ clones turned up mainly in the CM and EM memory subsets, whereas EMRA was where CD8+ clones were enriched. Whether the second-wave clones peaking on day 37 were SARS-CoV-2 specific was not confirmed. The study covered only a couple of mild cases, and larger cohorts including severe cases with pre-infection samples were considered necessary. The detection of some responding clones in pre-infection memory suggests that pre-existing cross-reactive memory T cells joined the SARS-CoV-2 response.

Inclusive of the bounding cysteine and phenylalanine, the CDR3 is 14 residues long. Kept here is only the CDR3 DNA, which spans 42 bases and is read in frame from base 1. Trimming costs V 6 bases and J 2 bases, and their ends lie 13 bases apart. The germline V gene (reference sequence) gives CDR1 as LNHDA and CDR2 as SQIVND. Instrument on record: Illumina NovaSeq 6000. Using 5'RACE with constant-segment primers, TCRalpha and TCRbeta cDNA libraries were constructed, with sample barcodes and unique molecular identifiers added in the process. Trizol reagent was used to extract RNA from every sample. Libraries were amplified in two PCR steps, with a second sample barcode and Illumina TruSeq adapters added in the second step. Sequencing of libraries was performed on an Illumina NovaSeq with 2 x 150 bp paired-end reads. On the authors' methods: Demultiplexing of reads and collapsing into UMI-guided consensus sequences were performed with migec v1.2.7. Using mixcr v2.1.11, UMI consensuses were aligned to TRA and TRB V and J templates and then assembled into clonotypes. Clonotypes were classified as expanded or contracted when called significant by both edgeR and NoisET, with noise models trained on biological replicates. For edgeR calls, a false discovery rate-adjusted p below 0.01 and a log2 fold-change threshold of 1 were applied. As an exploratory analysis of dynamics, max-normalized trajectories of the 1000 most abundant clonotypes were examined by PCA with hierarchical clustering. The CD4 or CD8 phenotype of responding clones was assigned using the separately sequenced CD4+ and CD8+ repertoires. TCRdb itself trimmed the public reads at Q25 with fastp, ran MiXCR and retained productive beta chains. Identical CDR3 protein sequences are pooled into one entry, listed with their most common genes and DNA. TCRdb, rather than the study authors, made the V and J calls. Within this sample are some 490,000 distinct CDR3 sequences, with 15% to 20% of them counted one time only. The biggest ten clones account for 9% to 15% of the sample.

This TCR was recovered from an adult woman who had mild COVID-19 (a few samples of this study predate the infection). The sample titles of this study are shuffled in the database, so cell type and time point are left out; the donor was told from shared clones. Here the chain combines TRBV19 and TRBJ1-2; tentative D gene TRBD1, with 6 bases matching. Sequenced input: PBMCs or a T cell subset sorted from them (not recorded which). The CDR3 here reads CASRKDSENYGYTF. Read as DNA, the sequence is TGTGCCAGTAGGAAGGACAGCGAGAACTATGGCTACACCTTC. The CDR3 plus the reference TRBV19 and TRBJ1-2 genes for the other parts give the full variable domain: DGGITQSPKYLFRKEGQNVTLSCEQNLNHDAMYWYRQDPGQGLRLIYYSQIVNDFQKGDIAEGYSVSREKKESFPLTVTSAQKNPTAFYLCASRKDSENYGYTFGSGTRLTVV.